Listed below are T cell receptor beta chains from one sample, sequenced in a study of cytomegalovirus exposure and HLA in healthy donors. Assay used: immunoSEQ multiplex PCR; TCRdb lists only in-frame clones, some missing. The sample consists of 100,000 or so clones, about four fifths of them appearing once. Material: PBMCs. Receptors were obtained from a man aged 35 to 55 in good health and CMV-seronegative. CDR3s include the opening cysteine and the closing phenylalanine or tryptophan. D genes are given only for firm matches. A row's size may be missing; if present it is once, few, many or a size class.

D | J | V | size | DNA | CDR3
NA | TRBJ1-2 | TRBV28 | NA | TGTGCCAGCAGTATAGGGACACTTGGCTACACCTTC | CASSIGTLGYTF
NA | TRBJ1-5 | TRBV6-1 | NA | TGTGCCAGCAGACCCTTTACGGGAAATCAGCCCCAGCATTTT | CASRPFTGNQPQHF
TRBD1 | TRBJ2-7 | TRBV7-9 | NA | TGTGCCAGCAGCCCTGTGGACAGGAGATCCTACGAGCAGTACTTC | CASSPVDRRSYEQYF
TRBD1 | TRBJ2-7 | TRBV9 | NA | TGTGCCAGCAGCGGTGCAGGGGGCAACGAGCAGTACTTC | CASSGAGGNEQYF
TRBD1 | TRBJ1-1 | TRBV28 | few | TGTGCCAGCAGCTTCAGACAGGGTCCGGAAGCTTTCTTT | CASSFRQGPEAFF
NA | TRBJ1-4 | TRBV28 | NA | TGTGCCAGCAGACAGGTCGTCGGTGAAAAACTGTTTTTT | CASRQVVGEKLFF
NA | TRBJ1-5 | TRBV13 | NA | TGTGCCAGCAGCTTACGTAATAGCAATCAGCCCCAGCATTTT | CASSLRNSNQPQHF
NA | TRBJ1-1 | TRBV7-9 | NA | TGTGCCAGCAGCAAGAGTGTAGGGGGCACTGAAGCTTTCTTT | CASSKSVGGTEAFF
TRBD2 | TRBJ2-1 | TRBV7-9 | few | TGTGCCAGCAGCTCAGGACGGGGCGGGGGGGAGGGCGACGACAATGAGCAGTTCTTC | CASSSGRGGGEGDDNEQFF
NA | TRBJ1-1 | TRBV5-6 | few | TGTGCCAGCAGCTTGGGTGCGGGGGCGAACACTGAAGCTTTCTTT | CASSLGAGANTEAFF
NA | TRBJ1-1 | TRBV5-4 | NA | TGTGCCACCGCTGGGGGCTTATGGACTGAAGCTTTCTTT | CATAGGLWTEAFF
TRBD2 | TRBJ2-7 | TRBV6-1 | once | TGTGCCAGCAGGCCTAGGACTAGCGGGAGTAAAGAGCAGTACTTC | CASRPRTSGSKEQYF
TRBD1 | TRBJ1-6 | TRBV5-1 | few | TGCGCCAGCAGAACAGGCACAGGGGGCAATTCACCCCTCCACTTT | CASRTGTGGNSPLHF
NA | TRBJ2-5 | TRBV4-2 | NA | TGTGCCAGCAGCCAAGAAGTAGCTTCCCGGGAGACCCAGTACTTC | CASSQEVASRETQYF
NA | TRBJ2-5 | TRBV20-1 | once | TGCAGTGCTACCGAACGGGAGACCCAGTACTTC | CSATERETQYF
TRBD2 | TRBJ2-2 | TRBV7-6 | NA | TGTGCCAGCAGCTTAGATGTTGATAGCGGGGGAACCGGGGAGCTGTTTTTT | CASSLDVDSGGTGELFF
NA | TRBJ2-7 | TRBV15 | NA | TGTGCCACCAGCAAAGCGATAAGGGGTGCCTACGAGCAGTACTTC | CATSKAIRGAYEQYF
TRBD1 | TRBJ1-1 | TRBV5-1 | NA | TGCGCCAGCAGCTGGACAGGGGTGAACACTGAAGCTTTCTTT | CASSWTGVNTEAFF
NA | TRBJ1-3 | TRBV15 | few | TGTGCCACCAGCAGAGATAAGCAGGGGGGAAACACCATATATTTT | CATSRDKQGGNTIYF
NA | TRBJ1-1 | TRBV4-1 | NA | TGCGCCAGCAGCCAAGGCAGGAACACTGAAGCTTTCTTT | CASSQGRNTEAFF
TRBD1 | TRBJ2-7 | TRBV2 | few | TGTGCCAGCGGGACAGGCTCCTACGAGCAGTACTTC | CASGTGSYEQYF
NA | TRBJ1-5 | TRBV7-8 | NA | TGTGCCAGCAGCTTAATACCTGGGACAAATCAGCCCCAGCATTTT | CASSLIPGTNQPQHF
NA | TRBJ2-7 | TRBV7-9 | NA | TGTGCCAGCAGTCTCGGGGGACGGGACTCCTACGAGCAGTACTTC | CASSLGGRDSYEQYF
NA | TRBJ1-1 | TRBV28 | NA | TGTGCCAGCAATGGAGGCACTGAAGCTTTCTTT | CASNGGTEAFF
NA | TRBJ1-1 | TRBV5-3 | NA | TGTGCCAGAAGCTTCAGGGACACTGAAGCTTTCTTT | CARSFRDTEAFF
NA | TRBJ2-7 | TRBV7-9 | NA | TGTGCCAGCAGCCTAGGTGAAGGGGACTGGTCCTACGAGCAGTACTTC | CASSLGEGDWSYEQYF
NA | TRBJ1-5 | TRBV19 | once | TGTGCCAGTGCGGGGGATAGCAATCAGCCCCAGCATTTT | CASAGDSNQPQHF
TRBD2 | TRBJ2-3 | TRBV11-3 | NA | TGTGCCAGCAGCTACTCCGGGACTAGCGGGGGGGGAGATACGCAGTATTTT | CASSYSGTSGGGDTQYF
TRBD2 | TRBJ2-5 | TRBV7-2 | NA | TGTGCCAGCAGCTTATACGGGGGGAGGGAGACCCAGTACTTC | CASSLYGGRETQYF
NA | TRBJ2-4 | TRBV5-6 | NA | TGTGCCAGCAGCTTGGTGTATGCAGGGGCAGGAAACATTCAGTACTTC | CASSLVYAGAGNIQYF
TRBD2 | TRBJ2-5 | TRBV7-9 | NA | TGTGCCAGCAGCCCCGGGGATCTAGCGGGCACTCAAGAGACCCAGTACTTC | CASSPGDLAGTQETQYF
NA | TRBJ1-2 | TRBV28 | NA | TGTGCCAGCAGTTTATCCGGTGCATATGGCTACACCTTC | CASSLSGAYGYTF
TRBD1 | TRBJ1-2 | TRBV7-2 | NA | TGTGCCAGCAGCCCGCAGGTGCAGGGGGAAAGAATTGGCTACACCTTC | CASSPQVQGERIGYTF
TRBD2 | TRBJ2-1 | TRBV4-1 | NA | TGCGCCAGCAGCCTTCTAGCGGGGGGGCTCTACAATGAGCAGTTCTTC | CASSLLAGGLYNEQFF
NA | TRBJ1-1 | TRBV18 | NA | TGTGCCAGCTCACCACGGGAGAGAATGAACACTGAAGCTTTCTTT | CASSPRERMNTEAFF
NA | TRBJ2-1 | TRBV6-1 | NA | TGTGCCAGCAAGCGAGGCGGGACCACCGACAATGAGCAGTTCTTC | CASKRGGTTDNEQFF
NA | TRBJ2-1 | TRBV7-6 | few | TGTGCCAGCAGCAACACATTCCAGGGCAATGAGCAGTTCTTC | CASSNTFQGNEQFF
TRBD1 | TRBJ2-7 | TRBV5-6 | once | TGTGCCAGCAGCTTGGGGCAGGGGGAATACGAGCAGTACTTC | CASSLGQGEYEQYF
NA | TRBJ2-7 | TRBV14 | few | TGTGCCAGCAGCCAAGGTCCGGGGGAGCAGTACTTC | CASSQGPGEQYF
NA | TRBJ1-5 | TRBV7-9 | NA | TGTTCCAGCAGCTTACCGGGTCAGCCCCAGCATTTT | CSSSLPGQPQHF
TRBD1 | TRBJ1-4 | TRBV7-9 | NA | TGTGCCAGCAGCACCCAGGGGGCGGGGAGTGAAAAACTGTTTTTT | CASSTQGAGSEKLFF
TRBD2 | TRBJ2-7 | TRBV5-4 | NA | TGTGCCAGCAGCGGGCGATCTAGCGGGAGTTACGAGCAGTACTTC | CASSGRSSGSYEQYF
TRBD2 | TRBJ2-3 | TRBV7-9 | NA | TGTGCCAGCATCCCACTAGCGGGAGGCACAGATACGCAGTATTTT | CASIPLAGGTDTQYF
NA | TRBJ1-5 | TRBV18 | NA | TGTGCCAGCTCACCCGGGGTTGGCAATCAGCCCCAGCATTTT | CASSPGVGNQPQHF
NA | TRBJ2-3 | TRBV28 | NA | TGTGCCAGCAGTTTTCCGGGTGTGGGGAGAACGCAGTATTTT | CASSFPGVGRTQYF
NA | TRBJ2-5 | TRBV7-9 | NA | TGTGCCAGCAGCCCCAGGCTGACAGACCAAGAGACCCAGTACTTC | CASSPRLTDQETQYF
TRBD1 | TRBJ2-7 | TRBV13 | NA | TGTGCCAGCAGCTCCGGGACAGGGGCATCTTCCTACGAGCAGTACTTC | CASSSGTGASSYEQYF
TRBD1 | TRBJ1-1 | TRBV2 | NA | TGTGCCAGCAGCCCCATGGGACAGAGGGCTGAAGCTTTCTTT | CASSPMGQRAEAFF
NA | TRBJ1-5 | TRBV28 | once | TGTGCCAGCAGTCGTGACAGATACAATCAGCCCCAGCATTTT | CASSRDRYNQPQHF
TRBD1 | TRBJ1-1 | TRBV6-6 | NA | TGTGCCAGCAGTTACTTGCGGGACAGGGTTCCTGAAGCTTTCTTT | CASSYLRDRVPEAFF
NA | TRBJ2-5 | TRBV2 | once | TGTGCCACGGACCTAGCAACCGACCCCCCGACCCAGTACTTC | CATDLATDPPTQYF
NA | TRBJ2-7 | TRBV29-1 | NA | TGCAGCGTTGATTCAGGGGAGTACGAGCAGTACTTC | CSVDSGEYEQYF
NA | TRBJ2-3 | TRBV6-5 | NA | TGTGCCAGCAGTGGGGCGGGGAGCACAGATACGCAGTATTTT | CASSGAGSTDTQYF
NA | TRBJ1-3 | TRBV10-3 | NA | TGTGCCATCAGTGCCACAGGGATCTCTGGAAACACCATATATTTT | CAISATGISGNTIYF
TRBD2 | TRBJ2-3 | TRBV9 | once | TGTGCCAGCAGCGTAGCACTAGCGGGGGTTGGCACGCAGTATTTT | CASSVALAGVGTQYF